One and the same sample provided the 19 T cell receptor beta chains below, sequenced in a study of cytomegalovirus exposure and HLA in healthy donors. 13 Jbeta primers and 60 Vbeta primers were used for the PCR. Libraries were prepared by immunoSEQ multiplex PCR; TCRdb keeps only in-frame clonotypes and omits some of them. The sample has 110,000 to 150,000 clones, about four fifths seen once; the top ten hold 2% to 2.5%. Material: PBMCs. Every receptor here comes from a woman younger than 30 in good health and CMV-seropositive.

This chain uses TRBV11-3 with TRBJ2-1, with 12 bases identical to TRBD2. This CDR3 has 18 residues. J gave up 4 bases and V 2 bases, and 9 bases lay outside the gene matches. Germline V CDR1 and CDR2: SGHNT, YENEEA. The CDR3 nucleotides read TGTGCCAGCAGCTTAAAGACCAGACTAGCGGGGGATTACAATGAGCAGTTCTTC. It codes for CASSLKTRLAGDYNEQFF.

CDR3: CASSLVARGGRVTQYF. The CDR3 DNA is TGCGCCAGCAGCTTGGTTGCGCGCGGGGGCCGAGTGACCCAGTACTTC. The rearrangement links TRBV5-1 to TRBJ2-5; a possible D gene is TRBD2 (7 bases). This CDR3 has 16 residues. Germline CDR1 is SGHRS and CDR2 is YFSETQ. V lost 0 bases to trimming and J lost 7 bases, with 19 bases between them.

CDR3 DNA sequence: TGTGCCAGCAGCTTTTTGACTAGCGGGGGCTCCGGCTCCTACAATGAGCAGTTCTTC. It specifies CASSFLTSGGSGSYNEQFF. V gene TRBV5-6 combines with J gene TRBJ2-1; 12 positions match TRBD2. Germline CDR1 is SGHDT and CDR2 is YYEEEE. This CDR3 has 19 residues. The V gene end was trimmed by 2 bases and the J gene end by 0 bases; junction bases not matched to a gene: 9.

This sequence joins TRBV7-9 and TRBJ1-2; 9 bases fit TRBD1. CDR1 SEHNR and CDR2 FQNEAQ come from the germline V gene (reference sequence). The CDR3 runs 15 residues. The J segment lost 5 bases and the V segment lost 1 base, leaving 5 bases of the junction unmatched. The CDR3, as DNA: TGTGCCAGCAGCTTAGTGGACAGGGGCGGGTATGGCTACACCTTC. This encodes CASSLVDRGGYGYTF. The whole variable domain, remainder taken from reference TRBV7-9 and TRBJ1-2, is DTGVSQNPRHKITKRGQNVTFRCDPISEHNRLYWYRQTLGQGPEFLTYFQNEAQLEKSRLLSDRFSAERPKGSFSTLEIQRTEQGDSAMYLCASSLVDRGGYGYTFGSGTRLTVV.

The chain uses TRBV6-4 and TRBJ1-5, with 7 bases identical to TRBD1. Germline V CDR1 and CDR2: MRHNA, SNTAGT. V lost 9 bases and J lost 8; bases outside the gene matches: 19. The CDR3 sequence is 16 residues long. CDR3: CAREGFDRENLKPQHF. CDR3 coding DNA: TGTGCCAGGGAAGGTTTTGACAGGGAAAATTTGAAGCCCCAGCATTTT.

The rearrangement links TRBV5-6 to TRBJ2-3; 8 bases match TRBD1. The CDR3 contains 15 residues. Germline V lookup: CDR1 SGHDT, CDR2 YYEEEE. V trimming: 7 bases; J trimming: 2 bases; junction bases outside the gene matches: 9. The CDR3 DNA sequence: TGTGCCAGCCGGCGACAGGGGCGACACACAGATACGCAGTATTTT. Protein: CASRRQGRHTDTQYF.

The chain recombines TRBV6-1 with TRBJ2-7; 11 nucleotides line up with TRBD1. Germline CDR1 reads MNHNS; CDR2 reads SASEGT. V lost 8 bases to trimming and J lost 2 bases; unmatched junction nucleotides: 2. The CDR3 loop spans 13 amino acids. The CDR3 DNA follows: TGTGCCAGCCGGACAGGGGGCACCTACGAGCAGTACTTC. Translation: CASRTGGTYEQYF.

The V call is TRBV6-6, the J call TRBJ2-1; no clear D. There are 14 residues in the CDR3. Germline CDR1 reads MNHNY; CDR2 reads SVGAGI (reference sequence). The V and J ends lost 7 bases and 3 bases respectively, with 13 bases between them. CDR3 nucleotide sequence: TGTGCCAGCACTCCAGGTGGTTTCTACAATGAGCAGTTCTTC. Its translation is CASTPGGFYNEQFF.

The chain recombines TRBV9 with TRBJ1-2; tentatively, D is TRBD1 (5 bases). The CDR3 length is 15 residues. The ends were cut back, 2 bases at V and 4 bases at J, with 15 bases in the middle. In germline, CDR1 is SGDLS, CDR2 YYNGEE. The CDR3 nucleotides read TGTGCCAGCAGCGTGGGGGGGACCCTAAGCTATGGCTACACCTTC. This gives the protein CASSVGGTLSYGYTF.

This clone was seen a handful of times. Additional DNA sequences in this sample encode the identical CDR3. The chain couples TRBV6-1 to TRBJ1-1; TRBD1 agrees at 7 bases. The CDR3 spans 15 residues. V was clipped by 0 bases and J by 4 bases; unmatched bases: 5. CDR1 is MNHNS and CDR2 is SASEGT in the germline V gene. The DNA of the CDR3 is TGTGCCAGCAGTGAAGCTGAAGACAGGGCCACTGAAGCTTTCTTT. Translated: CASSEAEDRATEAFF.

As to this clone: One junction end does not reproduce the germline sequence, and a read error may be involved. The chain is built from TRBV5-1 and TRBJ2-1, with D perhaps matching TRBD1 (6 bases). This CDR3 has 15 amino acids. Per germline, CDR1 SGHRS and CDR2 YFSETQ. In DNA, the CDR3 is TGCGCCAGCGTGGCGCTGGACAGCGACCCCAATAAGCAGTTCTTC. It yields the protein CASVALDSDPNKQFF. The full variable domain, completed using reference TRBV5-1 and TRBJ2-1, is KAGVTQTPRYLIKTRGQQVTLSCSPISGHRSVSWYQQTPGQGLQFLFEYFSETQRNKGNFPGRFSGRQFSNSRSEMNVSTLELGDSALYLCASVALDSDPNKQFFGPGTRLTVL.

The rearrangement links TRBV5-8 to TRBJ1-4; 7 positions match TRBD1. CDR1 and CDR2 from the germline V gene are SGHTS and YDEGEE. V gave up 5 bases and J gave up 0 bases; unmatched junction bases: 13. The CDR3 runs 18 residues. CDR3 region: CASSRGLQGLPTNEKLFF. The CDR3 DNA reads TGTGCCAGCAGTCGAGGGTTACAGGGGCTTCCAACTAATGAAAAACTGTTTTTT.

The gene calls are TRBV5-4 and TRBJ1-5, with a tentative D call TRBD1 (5 bases). V was cut by 3 bases and J by 5 bases, with 9 bases left in between. CDR1 and CDR2 (germline): SGHNT, YYREEE (reference sequence). This CDR3 comprises 13 residues. The CDR3 coding sequence is TGTGCCAGCAGCTATGGGGCGGATCAGCCCCAGCATTTT. As protein: CASSYGADQPQHF. Complete variable domain (other parts from reference TRBV5-4 and TRBJ1-5): ETGVTQSPTHLIKTRGQQVTLRCSSQSGHNTVSWYQQALGQGPQFIFQYYREEENGRGNFPPRFSGLQFPNYSSELNVNALELDDSALYLCASSYGADQPQHFGDGTRLSIL.

This chain links TRBV6-5 with TRBJ2-7; D perhaps matches TRBD2 (6 bases). Germline-derived CDR1 and CDR2 are MNHEY and SVGAGI. The CDR3 is made up of 13 amino acids. V lost 2 bases to trimming and J lost 12 bases, with 17 bases between them. DNA of the CDR3: TGTGCCAGCAGTTACGTGGCTGGAGGGGAAGGGTACTTC. As protein: CASSYVAGGEGYF.

The rearrangement uses TRBV27 and TRBJ2-1; 7 positions match TRBD1. V gave up 0 bases and J gave up 6 bases; unmatched junction bases: 8. Germline CDR1 and CDR2: MNHEY and SMNVEV (reference sequence). The CDR3 has 16 amino acids. The DNA for the CDR3 is TGTGCCAGCAGTTTATCGGGAACCGGGACAGTCAATGAGCAGTTCTTC. It translates to CASSLSGTGTVNEQFF.

In its sample, this clone was seen once. The V gene is TRBV6-1, the J gene TRBJ1-1; the D is unclear. Germline assignment: CDR1 MNHNS and CDR2 SASEGT. Trimming took off 1 base at V and 1 base at J, with 13 bases between the two ends. This CDR3 has 16 residues. CDR3 region: CASSEEGGLGNTEAFF. The CDR3 nucleotides read TGTGCCAGCAGTGAAGAGGGCGGGCTGGGGAACACTGAAGCTTTCTTT.

This clone was counted between two and nine times. V is TRBV27 and J is TRBJ2-7; 13 nucleotides match TRBD2. V was pared by 2 bases and J by 7 bases, with 5 bases of the junction left unmatched. The CDR3 is 15 residues long. Germline lookup yields CDR1 MNHEY and CDR2 SMNVEV (reference sequence). This CDR3 reads CASSLGLAGDREQYF. The CDR3 coding sequence is TGTGCCAGCAGTTTAGGACTAGCGGGAGATAGGGAGCAGTACTTC.

This rearrangement joins TRBV4-1 to TRBJ2-1, with 8 bases identical to TRBD1. The CDR3 covers 17 residues. Germline values: CDR1 MGHRA, CDR2 YSYEKL. J lost 2 bases, V lost 1 base, and 7 bases had no gene match. CDR3 nucleotides: TGCGCCAGCAGCCAAGGCTTTCAGGGGGCGGCCTACAATGAGCAGTTCTTC. Translating gives CASSQGFQGAAYNEQFF.

For this clone: Mismatch with germline at one junction end may stem from a read error. This rearrangement joins TRBV10-1 to TRBJ2-5; 8 bases are shared with TRBD1. The CDR3 length is 13 residues. Per germline, CDR1 WNHNN and CDR2 SYGVQD (reference sequence). The CDR3 DNA follows: TGCGTCAGCAGTGGACAGGGTCGAGAGACCCAGTACTTC. It translates to CVSSGQGRETQYF.